The 30 T cell receptor beta chains below come from one sample, sequenced in a study of T cell repertoires in cytomegalovirus infection. These receptors' targets are unknown. TCRdb re-analysed the reads in MiXCR, keeping a single row per CDR3 protein. The sample holds about 900,000 distinct CDR3 sequences, around a third seen once. The material sequenced was cultured CD8+ T cells from PBMCs, taken from culture after CMV antigen stimulation. The receptors originated from a human donor in good health (CMV status not recorded). Some clones in this sample may be carry-over from other donors' samples.

This clonotype showed up just a few times. The V and J genes are TRBV6-1 and TRBJ2-5; perhaps TRBD2 as D (5 bases). CDR3 length: 16 residues. V was pared by 2 bases and J by 2 bases, with 15 bases between. The germline CDR1 and CDR2 sequences are MNHNS and SASEGT. For the CDR3, the DNA is TGTGCCAGCAGTGAATTTGCGCGGGTCATGCAAGAGACCCAGTACTTC. Its protein is CASSEFARVMQETQYF.

This chain links TRBV10-3 with TRBJ2-7; 12 bases agree with TRBD1. J gave up 1 base and V 9 bases, and 10 bases lay outside the gene matches. This CDR3 is 16 amino acids long. Germline CDR1 and CDR2: ENHRY and SYGVKD. The CDR3 here is CAIGRDRGRTSYEQYF. The DNA for the CDR3 is TGTGCCATAGGTAGGGACAGGGGGCGAACTTCCTACGAGCAGTACTTC.

The rearrangement uses TRBV6-2 or TRBV6-3 and TRBJ2-4; 7 bases match TRBD1. Germline-derived CDR1 and CDR2 are MNHEY and SVGEGT. The J segment lost 0 bases and the V segment lost 6 bases, leaving 14 bases of the junction unmatched. The CDR3 consists of 18 residues. The CDR3 sequence is CASRGPKTGTVAKNIQYF. The CDR3 nucleotides read TGTGCCAGCAGGGGACCGAAAACCGGGACAGTAGCCAAAAACATTCAGTACTTC.

The gene calls are TRBV11-2 and TRBJ2-5; D uncertain. CDR3 length: 17 residues. V was cut by 2 bases and J by 4 bases, with 20 bases left in between. Germline-derived CDR1 and CDR2 are SGHAT and FQNNGV. This chain's CDR3 is CASSLIPLGSISETQYF. CDR3 bases: TGTGCCAGCAGCTTAATCCCCCTCGGATCTATATCAGAGACCCAGTACTTC.

There are many counts of this clonotype. The chain is built from TRBV6-5 and TRBJ2-1; 10 nucleotides line up with TRBD2. This CDR3 has 16 residues. V was pared by 0 bases and J by 6 bases, with 5 bases of the junction left unmatched. The V gene's germline CDR1 is MNHEY and CDR2 SVGAGI. The CDR3 nucleotides read TGTGCCAGCAGTTACTCACTAGCGGGGTCACCCAATGAGCAGTTCTTC. Encoded protein: CASSYSLAGSPNEQFF.

This rearrangement joins TRBV27 to TRBJ1-3; D unresolved. The V end was cut by 10 bases, the J end by 3 bases, with 7 bases between. Germline loops: CDR1 MNHEY, CDR2 SMNVEV (reference sequence). CDR3 length equals 11 residues. CDR3 sequence: CATHRGNTIYF. CDR3 bases: TGTGCCACTCATCGTGGAAACACCATATATTTT.

The CDR3 DNA reads as TGTGCCAGCAGCCAAGAAGCGGTTATGAACACTGAAGCTTTCTTT. Translating it yields CASSQEAVMNTEAFF. The V call is TRBV4-2, the J call TRBJ1-1; D gene uncertain. V was shortened by 0 bases and J by 0 bases, with 8 bases between the two germline ends. Germline V lookup: CDR1 LGHNA, CDR2 YNFKEQ. The CDR3 contains 15 residues.

The V and J genes are TRBV27 and TRBJ2-1; 9 bases fit TRBD1. The V and J ends lost 6 bases and 0 bases, in that order; junction bases with no gene match: 15. Germline CDR1 MNHEY, CDR2 SMNVEV (reference sequence). This CDR3 contains 19 residues. CDR3 in amino acids: CASRPPGTGYGSSYNEQFF. DNA for the CDR3: TGTGCCAGCAGGCCTCCCGGGACAGGGTATGGGAGCTCCTACAATGAGCAGTTCTTC.

This clonotype has more than one count but fewer than ten. This chain links TRBV27 with TRBJ1-6; D not certain. The CDR3 contains 14 residues. V lost 6 bases, J lost 1 base, and 7 bases lay in between. Germline V gene data show CDR1 as MNHEY and CDR2 as SMNVEV (reference sequence). The CDR3 region is CASRGGSYNSPLHF. CDR3 nucleotide sequence: TGTGCCAGCAGGGGCGGGTCCTATAATTCACCCCTCCACTTT.

The chain employs TRBV27 and TRBJ1-6, with D uncertain. Germline CDR1 MNHEY, CDR2 SMNVEV (reference sequence). The CDR3 extends over 15 amino acids. V gave up 6 bases and J gave up 13 bases, with 22 bases separating them. Written as DNA, the CDR3 is TGTGCCAGCAGCCTCGATATCAGCGGGATTCAGCCCCTCCACTTT. This encodes CASSLDISGIQPLHF.

The rearrangement links TRBV27 to TRBJ2-1; the D gene is possibly TRBD1 (6 bases). The V end was cut by 2 bases, the J end by 0 bases, with 17 bases between. This CDR3 spans 18 amino acids. Germline V lookup: CDR1 MNHEY, CDR2 SMNVEV (reference sequence). The CDR3 is CASSLRITGNPSYNEQFF. The CDR3 nucleotides read TGTGCCAGCAGTTTACGGATAACAGGGAACCCCTCCTACAATGAGCAGTTCTTC.

This clonotype was seen a few times. The chain recombines TRBV7-9 with TRBJ2-7, with 8 bases lining up with TRBD1. V lost 5 bases to trimming and J lost 3 bases; unmatched junction nucleotides: 9. Per the germline V gene, CDR1 is SEHNR and CDR2 is FQNEAQ (reference sequence). The CDR3 is made up of 15 amino acids. The DNA of the CDR3 is TGTGCCAGCAGCGCCTCAGGGGGCGGTAACTACGAGCAGTACGTC. Protein sequence: CASSASGGGNYEQYV.

Note on this clonotype: Because the CDR3 is missing its conserved closing phenylalanine or tryptophan, this is likely a read error. V usage is TRBV24-1 and J usage is TRBJ2-1, with D perhaps matching TRBD2 (6 bases). V was shortened by 7 bases and J by 5 bases, with 11 bases between the two germline ends. CDR3 size: 13 residues. CDR1 KGHDR and CDR2 SFDVKD come from the germline V gene. The CDR3 DNA follows: TGTGCCACCAGCGGGACTGAAAACAATGAGCAGTTCATC. It is translated as CATSGTENNEQFI.

This chain uses TRBV12-3 or TRBV12-4 with TRBJ2-2; 7 bases line up with TRBD2. The junction had 7 bases not matched to a gene; V was cut back by 4 bases and J by 2 bases. The CDR3 covers 16 residues. The chain's CDR3 is CASSSSSGKNTGELFF. The CDR3 DNA follows: TGTGCCAGCAGTTCGTCGAGCGGGAAAAACACCGGGGAGCTGTTTTTT.

This clonotype was seen a few times. This rearrangement joins TRBV12-3 or TRBV12-4 to TRBJ2-2; possible D gene TRBD1, 6 bases. This CDR3 has 17 residues. V lost 8 bases and J 2 bases, leaving 21 bases between the germline ends. CDR3 protein: CASALEGVRVNTGELFF. DNA of the CDR3: TGTGCCAGCGCCCTCGAGGGGGTTAGGGTCAACACCGGGGAGCTGTTTTTT.

This clonotype was detected only a few times. The chain links TRBV6-5 to TRBJ1-1, with D tentatively TRBD1 (5 bases). The germline CDR1 and CDR2 sequences are MNHEY and SVGAGI. The V and J ends lost 8 bases and 4 bases respectively, with 11 bases between them. The CDR3 contains 12 residues. The CDR3 reads CASFTGGTEAFF. The CDR3 nucleotides are TGTGCCAGCTTCACCGGGGGCACTGAAGCTTTCTTT.

This clonotype was counted once. The chain is built from TRBV27 and TRBJ1-1, with 7 positions matching TRBD1. This CDR3 has 14 amino acids. The J segment lost 8 bases and the V segment lost 10 bases, leaving 16 bases of the junction unmatched. Germline CDR1 and CDR2: MNHEY and SMNVEV (reference sequence). For the CDR3, the DNA is TGTGCCATCCACGCTAAGGGGGCGGCTGCAGAAGCTTTCTTT. Protein product: CAIHAKGAAAEAFF.

The chain is built from TRBV28 and TRBJ1-1; D remains ambiguous. Trimming took off 3 bases at V and 0 bases at J, with 8 bases between the two ends. Germline V gives CDR1 MDHEN, CDR2 SYDVKM. The CDR3 is made up of 14 amino acids. The CDR3 region is CASSLLSLNTEAFF. The CDR3 bases are TGTGCCAGCAGTTTGCTCAGCCTGAACACTGAAGCTTTCTTT.

This clonotype was seen a few times. V is TRBV27 and J is TRBJ1-5, with D maybe TRBD1 (5 bases). Germline V gene data show CDR1 as MNHEY and CDR2 as SMNVEV (reference sequence). Trimming stripped 0 bases from V and 4 bases from J, with 10 bases between. This CDR3 has 15 residues. CDR3 residues: CASSLSRVGNQPQHF. In DNA, the CDR3 is TGTGCCAGCAGTTTATCCAGGGTGGGAAATCAGCCCCAGCATTTT.

This clonotype was seen a handful of times. The chain joins TRBV12-3 or TRBV12-4 to TRBJ1-1, with 8 nucleotides matching TRBD1. CDR3 length: 15 amino acids. V dropped 6 bases and J dropped 1; count of bases not matched to a gene: 7. CDR3 region: CASRRGRGQNTEAFF. The CDR3 DNA reads as TGTGCCAGCAGACGCGGCAGGGGGCAGAACACTGAAGCTTTCTTT.

This clonotype has at least ten counts. The genes are TRBV7-2 and TRBJ1-2, with D perhaps matching TRBD1 (6 bases). The CDR3 is made up of 16 amino acids. Per germline, CDR1 SGHTA and CDR2 FQGNSA. Trimming stripped 3 bases from V and 6 bases from J, with 20 bases between. In nucleotides, the CDR3 is TGTGCCAGCAGCTTCTTCACAGGAGCCTCAGGGGATGGCTACACCTTC. Its protein is CASSFFTGASGDGYTF.

This clonotype turned up a few times. The chain recombines TRBV19 with TRBJ2-1; D is possibly TRBD1 or TRBD2 (5 bases each). The CDR3 is 15 residues long. CDR1 and CDR2 (germline): LNHDA, SQIVND (reference sequence). V lost 5 bases and J 4 bases, leaving 15 bases between the germline ends. The DNA of the CDR3 is TGTGCCAGTAGTCCGGGACGAAAGATTTACAATGAGCAGTTCTTC. Protein sequence: CASSPGRKIYNEQFF.

The V gene is TRBV11-2, the J gene TRBJ2-5, with 8 bases fitting TRBD1. This CDR3 is 16 amino acids long. CDR1 is SGHAT, CDR2 FQNNGV, per germline. V trimming: 3 bases; J trimming: 1 base; junction bases outside the gene matches: 7. Here the CDR3 DNA reads TGTGCCAGCAGCTTCACCTGGACAGGGCGCCAAGAGACCCAGTACTTC. Translation gives CASSFTWTGRQETQYF.

This clonotype was seen at least ten times. The J gene is TRBJ1-5, the V gene TRBV7-2; D gene unclear. Germline CDR1 reads SGHTA; CDR2 reads FQGNSA. Trimming removed 2 bases from V and 0 bases from J, with 17 bases in between. The CDR3 runs 18 residues. The CDR3 DNA is TGTGCCAGCAGCTTATTCGGACGGGATGAAGATAGCAATCAGCCCCAGCATTTT. Translation gives CASSLFGRDEDSNQPQHF. The entire variable domain, with the rest obtained from reference TRBV7-2 and TRBJ1-5, is as follows: GAGVSQSPSNKVTEKGKDVELRCDPISGHTALYWYRQSLGQGLEFLIYFQGNSAPDKSGLPSDRFSAERTGGSVSTLTIQRTQQEDSAVYLCASSLFGRDEDSNQPQHFGDGTRLSIL.

This clonotype came up a few times. The rearrangement joins TRBV12-3 or TRBV12-4 to TRBJ1-2; TRBD1 agrees at 9 bases. The CDR3 has 15 amino acids. After removal of 3 bases from V and 8 bases from J, the junction contained 10 bases not matched to a gene. CDR3 protein: CASSLGDRDYRGYTF. CDR3 bases: TGTGCCAGCAGTTTGGGGGACAGGGATTATCGCGGCTACACCTTC.

V is TRBV15 and J is TRBJ2-5; TRBD2 matches at 14 bases. The J segment lost 2 bases and the V segment lost 5 bases, leaving 10 bases of the junction unmatched. This CDR3 is built from 18 residues. From germline, CDR1 is LNHNV and CDR2 YYDKDF (reference sequence). The CDR3 is CATSRDPGLAGEQETQYF. CDR3 coding DNA: TGTGCCACCAGCCGGGACCCGGGACTAGCGGGGGAGCAAGAGACCCAGTACTTC.

This clonotype was seen more than once but under ten times. V and J are TRBV12-3 or TRBV12-4 and TRBJ2-1; 9 nucleotides align to TRBD1. Trimming cost V 0 bases and J 8 bases; bases outside gene matches: 11. CDR3 size: 17 residues. The CDR3 DNA is TGTGCCAGCAGTTTAGCGCCCTACAGGGGGCGCCGTGATGAGCAGTTCTTC. Translation: CASSLAPYRGRRDEQFF.

The J gene is TRBJ1-5, the V gene TRBV18, with a tentative D call TRBD1 (6 bases). The germline CDR1 and CDR2 sequences are KGHSH and LQKENI. The germline V and J ends were trimmed by 6 bases and 5 bases, with 11 bases remaining between them. The CDR3 runs to 13 residues. CDR3 residues: CASSWTDDQPQHF. The CDR3 DNA reads TGTGCCAGCTCTTGGACAGACGATCAGCCCCAGCATTTT.

As for this clonotype: One end of the junction varies from germline; a read error may be responsible. The chain uses TRBV7-4 and TRBJ1-1, with D tentatively TRBD1 (6 bases). The germline gives CDR1 SGHVT, CDR2 SQSDAQ. The CDR3 consists of 15 residues. CDR3 bases: TGTGCCATCAGCTTAGTATCGGACAGGAACACTGAAGCTTTCTTT. Translating gives CAISLVSDRNTEAFF.

V usage is TRBV19 and J usage is TRBJ1-1, with a tentative D call TRBD1 (5 bases). CDR1 is LNHDA, CDR2 SQIVND, per germline (reference sequence). The V end lost 3 bases, the J end lost 6 bases, and 8 bases lay between the germline ends. This CDR3 is 12 amino acids long. This CDR3 is CASSMRGAEAFF. The CDR3 DNA follows: TGTGCCAGTAGTATGAGGGGTGCTGAAGCTTTCTTT.